A selection of T cell receptor beta chains follows, all from one sample in a study of T cells in Graves' hyperthyroidism and ophthalmopathy. TCRdb ran MiXCR on the multiplex PCR reads and lists one entry per CDR3 protein. The sample holds a few hundred thousand distinct CDR3 sequences, 14% seen once. Sample: blood. These receptors were obtained from a woman aged 40 to 50 with Graves' hyperthyroidism. The CDR3 runs from the conserved cysteine through the conserved F or W. A D gene is named only where the DNA matches it firmly. For some rows the clone size is stated as once, few or many, or as a class when expanded; others skip it.

d_call,v_call,j_call,clone_size,cdr3_nt,cdr3_aa
-,TRBV12-3/TRBV12-4,TRBJ1-5,many,TGTGCCAGCACCCCCTCAGGGGGCAATCAGCCCCAGCATTTT,CASTPSGGNQPQHF
-,TRBV28,TRBJ1-5,many,TGTGCCAGCAGTCCCGAGGTACTTTATCAGCCCCAGCATTTT,CASSPEVLYQPQHF
-,TRBV20-1,TRBJ1-5,many,TGCAGTGCTAGAGATGCAGGTCCTAGCAATCAGCCCCAGCATTTT,CSARDAGPSNQPQHF
TRBD1,TRBV5-1,TRBJ2-7,many,TGCGCCAGCAGCGGAAGACAGGGCGTGGGCTACGAGCAGTACTTC,CASSGRQGVGYEQYF
-,TRBV28,TRBJ1-1,many,TGTGCCAGCAGCACCTTGGGGGGGCGGTTTAGGAACACTGAAGCTTTCTTT,CASSTLGGRFRNTEAFF
TRBD1,TRBV7-9,TRBJ2-6,-,TGTGCCAGCAGCCCCCAGGACAGGTTAATCTCTGGGGCCAACGTCCTGACTTTC,CASSPQDRLISGANVLTF
TRBD1,TRBV30,TRBJ1-1,many,TGTGCCTGTCCGGACAGGGTGAACACTGAAGCTTTCTTT,CACPDRVNTEAFF
TRBD1,TRBV30,TRBJ1-1,many,TGTGCCTGGCAAGCTCAGGGGGCGGCTGAAGCTTTCTTT,CAWQAQGAAEAFF
-,TRBV2,TRBJ1-3,-,TGTGCCAGCAGCGGAGGACGTTCCTCTGGAAACACCATATATTTT,CASSGGRSSGNTIYF
-,TRBV30,TRBJ2-7,many,TGTGCCTGGAGTGTACTTATAGGGTTTGACCCCTACGAGCAGTACTTC,CAWSVLIGFDPYEQYF
-,TRBV20-1,TRBJ2-1,-,TGCAGTGCCGCGCTAGCCGGTCTCGCCTACAATGAGCAGTTCTTC,CSAALAGLAYNEQFF
-,TRBV6-2/TRBV6-3,TRBJ2-7,many,TGTGCCAGCAGTTACGGGCGGGTCGAGCAGTACTTC,CASSYGRVEQYF
-,TRBV27,TRBJ1-1,many,TGTGCCAGCAGTTTACGGATAGGGATGGCTGAAGCTTTCTTT,CASSLRIGMAEAFF
TRBD2,TRBV27,TRBJ2-1,-,TGTGCCAGCAGTTCGTCGGGAGGGCCCTACAATGAGCAGTTCTTC,CASSSSGGPYNEQFF
-,TRBV12-3/TRBV12-4,TRBJ2-3,many,TGTGCCAGCAGTCAAGACAGGCCCACAGATACGCAGTATTTT,CASSQDRPTDTQYF
-,TRBV4-1,TRBJ2-7,-,TGCGCCAGCAGCCAAGCCAATACAGGTTCCTACGAGCAGTACTTC,CASSQANTGSYEQYF
-,TRBV11-2,TRBJ2-7,-,TGTGCCAGCAGCTTAGTGTGGGGGGCTAGCGCGAGCTACGAGCAGTACTTC,CASSLVWGASASYEQYF
-,TRBV7-8,TRBJ2-5,-,TGTGCCAGCAGCTGGGCAGCCGACGGGGGCGGGACAGAGACCCAGTACTTC,CASSWAADGGGTETQYF
TRBD1,TRBV5-4,TRBJ2-3,-,TGTGCCAGCAGCTTGGGGGACAGGCTAGATACGCAGTATTTT,CASSLGDRLDTQYF
-,TRBV30,TRBJ1-5,few,TGTGCCTGGACAGGGTTAAGGCTCTATAATGGCAATCAGCCCCAGCATTTT,CAWTGLRLYNGNQPQHF
TRBD1,TRBV28,TRBJ1-1,few,TGTGCCAGCAGTTTAGTTGCAGGGGGCGCGATGAACGCTGAAGCTTTCTTT,CASSLVAGGAMNAEAFF
-,TRBV27,TRBJ2-3,many,TGTGCCAGCAGTCCTATGGGGCTAGGGATAGATACGCAGTATTTT,CASSPMGLGIDTQYF
-,TRBV12-3/TRBV12-4,TRBJ1-5,many,TGTGCCAGCAGTTTGGATAAAAGCAATCAGCCCCAGCATTTT,CASSLDKSNQPQHF
-,TRBV6-1,TRBJ2-4,many,TGTGCCAGCAGCGGGGACTTAGCCAAAAACATTCAGTACTTC,CASSGDLAKNIQYF
-,TRBV2,TRBJ1-4,many,TGTGCCAGCAGTGTTGGGGAGGCTGATGAAAAACTGTTTTTT,CASSVGEADEKLFF
TRBD1,TRBV5-1,TRBJ1-1,many,TGCGCCAGCAGCTTGGCGACAGGGCTTGGCACTGAAGCTTTCTTT,CASSLATGLGTEAFF
TRBD1,TRBV10-3,TRBJ1-2,-,TGTGCCATCAGTGAGGGACAGGGAAGAGGCTACACCTTC,CAISEGQGRGYTF
-,TRBV10-1,TRBJ2-7,-,TGCGCCAGCAGCGAGACAGACTTCTACGAGCAGTACTTC,CASSETDFYEQYF
-,TRBV5-1,TRBJ2-1,many,TGCGCCAGCAGCCCCGGGACGGGGGTTTGGGATGAGCAGTTCTTC,CASSPGTGVWDEQFF
-,TRBV28,TRBJ1-5,few,TGTGCCAGCAGTTTATCGGGGGTCCAGCCCCAGCATTTT,CASSLSGVQPQHF
-,TRBV7-9,TRBJ2-5,many,TGTGCCAGCAGCCCACAGACGGAGACCCAGTACTTC,CASSPQTETQYF
TRBD2,TRBV7-9,TRBJ2-1,-,TGTGCCAGCAGTTCACCTAGCGGGAGTCAGTCCTACAATGAGCAGTTCTTC,CASSSPSGSQSYNEQFF
-,TRBV5-1,TRBJ2-1,many,TGCGCCAGCAGCTTGGAATTTAATCAAGCTTACAATGAGCAGTTCTTC,CASSLEFNQAYNEQFF
-,TRBV6-1,TRBJ1-5,many,TGTGCCAGCAGTGAGGCGGGTTCCAATCAGCCCCAGCATTTT,CASSEAGSNQPQHF
TRBD1,TRBV12-3/TRBV12-4,TRBJ2-1,many,TGTGCCAGCAGTTCCGGGACAGGTTACAATGAGCAGTTCTTC,CASSSGTGYNEQFF
TRBD1,TRBV3-1,TRBJ1-1,many,TGTGCCAGCAGCCCCCAAGGGGGCTTGAACACTGAAGCTTTCTTT,CASSPQGGLNTEAFF
TRBD2,TRBV6-5,TRBJ2-2,-,TGTGCCAGCAGTTACGGTGGCGGGAGCCGAACCGGGGAGCTGTTTTTT,CASSYGGGSRTGELFF
-,TRBV20-1,TRBJ2-3,many,TGCAGTGCTAGTTTTGGGGGAATCGACACAGATACGCAGTATTTT,CSASFGGIDTDTQYF
TRBD2,TRBV11-2,TRBJ2-5,-,TGTGCCAGCAAAGGGCCGCTAGCGGGAGTGGCAGAGACCCAGTACTTC,CASKGPLAGVAETQYF
TRBD1,TRBV7-9,TRBJ2-7,many,TGTGCCAGCAGCTCAGACAGGGTCATTAGCTCCTACGAGCAGTACTTC,CASSSDRVISSYEQYF
TRBD1,TRBV18,TRBJ2-7,few,TGTGCCAGCTCACCATTTCCGGGACAGGGGGCCTACGAGCAGTACTTC,CASSPFPGQGAYEQYF
-,TRBV2,TRBJ1-6,many,TGTGCCAGCAGTGAAGCGCTTGCGATTCGTTTTTCTGGGACGGATAATTCACCCCTCCACTTT,CASSEALAIRFSGTDNSPLHF
TRBD2,TRBV29-1,TRBJ2-1,few,TGCAGCGGGGGACTAGCGGGAGTAACTGAGCAGTTCTTC,CSGGLAGVTEQFF
-,TRBV20-1,TRBJ1-5,many,TGCAGTGCTACCGACCCACAGGCTCGTGGCAATCAGCCCCAGCATTTT,CSATDPQARGNQPQHF
-,TRBV28,TRBJ1-4,many,TGTGCCAGCAAATCTAATGAAAAACTGTTTTTT,CASKSNEKLFF
-,TRBV6-1,TRBJ2-4,many,TGTGCCAGCAGTGACAGGGACACCGTAGCCAAAAACATTCAGTACTTC,CASSDRDTVAKNIQYF
-,TRBV7-8,TRBJ2-3,many,TGTGCCAGCAGACCCAGGGCCGCAGATACGCAGTATTTT,CASRPRAADTQYF
TRBD2,TRBV28,TRBJ2-2,many,TGTGCCAGCCTACCCGGGACTAGAAACACCGGGGAGCTGTTTTTT,CASLPGTRNTGELFF
-,TRBV5-1,TRBJ2-1,many,TGCGCCAGCAGCCCAAAAGTCGACAATGAGCAGTTCTTC,CASSPKVDNEQFF
TRBD1,TRBV18,TRBJ1-2,-,TGTGCCAGCTCTTCGGGACAGCAGGTCCAGCGCTACGGCTACACCTTC,CASSSGQQVQRYGYTF
-,TRBV20-1,TRBJ2-3,-,TGCAGTGCTAGAGCTTATGATACGCAGTATTTT,CSARAYDTQYF
TRBD2,TRBV5-1,TRBJ2-5,many,TGCGCCAGCAGCCCCGTCCCTAGCGGGAATCGGGAGACCCAGTACTTC,CASSPVPSGNRETQYF